The present entry profiles one T cell receptor (beta chain) with its context. Its antigen is not identified. This specimen belongs to a study of T cell responses to AZD1222 COVID-19 vaccine. Findings and limits, study-wide: Among AZD1222 vaccinees, only 5 to 7 were seropositive at baseline.

In germline, CDR1 is LGHNA, CDR2 YNFKEQ. The CDR3 consists of 15 residues. Trimming shortened V by 0 bases and J by 7 bases, and 12 bases separated the two germline ends. The assay was immunoSEQ multiplex PCR, and TCRdb's table has in-frame clones only and misses some. This sample has 90,000 to 150,000 clones, with more than 70% found just once. The rearrangement joins TRBV4-2 to TRBJ1-4; possibly TRBD1 for D (5 bases). The clonotype was recovered from an adult who received the AZD1222 COVID-19 vaccine. Sequencing was performed on peripheral blood, taken 28 days after the second AZD1222 dose. In DNA, the CDR3 is TGTGCCAGCAGCCAAGATTTGGGGGAAAGTGAAAAACTGTTTTTT. Its translation: CASSQDLGESEKLFF.